Sequencing of this T cell receptor beta chain was carried out in a study of preoperative IRX-2 immunotherapy in early breast cancer. Sample treatment: preoperative locoregional IRX-2 cytokine immunotherapy. TCRdb keeps only in-frame clones here, not all; method: immunoSEQ multiplex PCR. The data show around 13,000 clones, with approximately 91% seen just once and roughly 30% held by the top ten. The CDR3 has 15 amino acids. Germline CDR1 and CDR2: SGHAT and FQNNGV. V shed 5 bases and J 7 bases; nucleotides not matched to a gene: 13. Specimen collection occurred from a patient treated with IRX-2 immunotherapy. The V call is TRBV11-2, the J call TRBJ1-1, with TRBD1 matching over 7 bases. The clonotype was recovered from a human donor with breast cancer. Here the CDR3 reads CASSLQTGPYGEAFF. CDR3 sequence (DNA): TGTGCCAGCAGCCTTCAGACAGGGCCGTATGGTGAAGCTTTCTTT.